The 30 T cell receptor beta chains reported below all come from one sample, sequenced in a study of molecular identifiers for immune sequencing clone quantification. TCRdb re-analysed the PCR reads in MiXCR, keeping a single row per CDR3 protein. The sample shows around 460,000 distinct CDR3 sequences, around 23% of them seen only once. The sequencing sample was made of naive CD8+ T cells from blood, with Jurkat cell RNA spiked in. Documented subset: FACS-sorted CD8+CD4-CCR7+CD45RA+ naive T cells. These TCRs come from a human donor in good health. Some libraries in this study had Jurkat cell RNA spiked in.

The chain has TRBV6-2 or TRBV6-3 and TRBJ1-6; a weak D match, TRBD1 (5 bases). The CDR3 contains 15 residues. Germline lookup yields CDR1 MNHEY and CDR2 SVGEGT. V was shortened by 2 bases and J by 11 bases, with 16 bases between the two germline ends. This CDR3 is CASSYGQSPTTPLHF. The CDR3 DNA sequence: TGTGCCAGCAGTTACGGACAAAGCCCCACGACACCCCTCCACTTT.

The chain couples TRBV6-2 or TRBV6-3 to TRBJ2-4; D uncertain. V lost 6 bases and J 2 bases, leaving 14 bases between the germline ends. The length of the CDR3 is 15 residues. Per the germline V gene, CDR1 is MNHEY and CDR2 is SVGEGT. CDR3 region: CASSPLGPPKNIQYF. In DNA, the CDR3 is TGTGCCAGCAGCCCCCTCGGTCCTCCCAAAAACATTCAGTACTTC.

V and J are TRBV7-2 and TRBJ2-7; TRBD2 might be the D (5 bases). The germline V gene has CDR1 SGHTA and CDR2 FQGNSA. V lost 1 base and J lost 2, with 9 bases in between. The CDR3 spans 14 residues. This CDR3 is CASSLGASPYEQYF. The CDR3 DNA follows: TGTGCCAGCAGCTTAGGGGCTAGCCCCTACGAGCAGTACTTC.

This clonotype was observed at least ten times. This chain connects TRBV4-3 to TRBJ2-7, with D possibly called TRBD1 or TRBD2 (7 bases each). The V gene lost 4 bases and the J gene lost 6 bases, with 19 bases spanning the gap. The CDR3 covers 15 residues. CDR1 and CDR2 (germline): LGHNA, YSLEER. The CDR3 DNA sequence: TGCGCCAGCAGCCCAGACAGGGCTAGCGGAGGCGAGCAGTACTTC. Translating gives CASSPDRASGGEQYF.

The chain employs TRBV4-1 and TRBJ2-5; TRBD2 is a possible D gene (5 bases). Germline V gene data show CDR1 as MGHRA and CDR2 as YSYEKL. The CDR3 extends over 17 amino acids. The ends were cut back, 0 bases at V and 5 bases at J, with 19 bases in the middle. CDR3 in DNA: TGCGCCAGCAGCCAAGATCCGACGGACTTTGGGTCGGAGACCCAGTACTTC. As protein: CASSQDPTDFGSETQYF.

The chain has TRBV11-1 and TRBJ1-2, with 8 bases lining up with TRBD1. CDR1 and CDR2 from the germline V gene are SGHAT and FQDESV (reference sequence). The CDR3 has 14 amino acids. Trimming removed 5 bases from V and 6 bases from J; junction bases left unmatched: 8. The CDR3 loop reads CASSPTDREDGYTF. DNA for the CDR3: TGTGCCAGCAGCCCGACGGACAGGGAGGATGGCTACACCTTC.

The CDR3 DNA is TGTGCCAGCAGTTTCTTGCGCTGGGGCGGACAGGGATTAGATACGCAGTATTTT. Its protein is CASSFLRWGGQGLDTQYF. This chain joins TRBV27 and TRBJ2-3; TRBD1 matches 8 bases. Germline CDR1 is MNHEY and CDR2 is SMNVEV (reference sequence). The V gene end was trimmed by 3 bases and the J gene end by 5 bases; junction bases not matched to a gene: 16. This CDR3 has 18 amino acids.

This chain uses TRBV30 with TRBJ2-1, with 7 bases that match TRBD2. The germline V gene has CDR1 GTSNPN and CDR2 SVGIG (reference sequence). V lost 2 bases and J lost 6; bases outside the gene matches: 13. The CDR3 sequence is 16 residues long. CDR3 sequence reads: CAWSSPGGSLFNEQFF. CDR3 sequence (DNA): TGTGCCTGGAGTTCCCCTGGCGGGAGCCTATTCAATGAGCAGTTCTTC.

This clonotype was picked up many times. This chain links TRBV6-5 with TRBJ1-1, with TRBD1 as a possible D gene (6 bases). Germline V gene sequence: CDR1 MNHEY, CDR2 SVGAGI. The length of the CDR3 is 15 residues. Trimming took 5 bases from V and 2 from J, leaving 15 bases between them. CDR3 sequence (DNA): TGTGCCAGCAGTGGGGCGGCAGGGGAAAACACTGAAGCTTTCTTT. This encodes CASSGAAGENTEAFF.

This clonotype was seen many times. The chain couples TRBV6-5 to TRBJ2-1; 8 nucleotides align to TRBD2. The CDR3 consists of 14 residues. V shed 5 bases, J shed 8 bases, and the junction held 8 bases outside the gene matches. Looked up from germline, CDR1 is MNHEY and CDR2 is SVGAGI. This CDR3 is CASSPGTSFYEQFF. The CDR3 DNA follows: TGTGCCAGCAGTCCTGGGACTAGTTTCTATGAGCAGTTCTTC.

As concerns this clonotype: A much larger clone is a single base away; this may be a read error. The chain joins TRBV11-2 to TRBJ2-3; 8 nucleotides line up with TRBD1. The CDR3 consists of 14 residues. CDR1 is SGHAT, CDR2 FQNNGV, per germline. In nucleotides, the CDR3 is TGTGCCAGCAGCTTAGGGACAGGGATAGATATGCAGTATTTT. This sequence encodes CASSLGTGIDMQYF.

V is TRBV20-1 and J is TRBJ2-7, with TRBD1 matching 8 bases. V dropped 3 bases and J dropped 2; count of bases not matched to a gene: 3. Germline V lookup: CDR1 DFQATT, CDR2 SNEGSKA (reference sequence). The CDR3 covers 13 residues. This CDR3 reads CSASWGQAYEQYF. CDR3 DNA sequence: TGCAGTGCTAGCTGGGGACAGGCCTACGAGCAGTACTTC.

The genes are TRBV3-1 and TRBJ1-6; no clear D gene. In germline, CDR1 is LGHDT, CDR2 YNNKEL (reference sequence). The V end was cut by 1 base, the J end by 9 bases, with 13 bases between. The length of the CDR3 is 15 residues. As DNA, the CDR3 is TGTGCCAGCAGCCAAGTTGGGGTCGGCGGTTCACCCCTCCACTTT. Amino acids: CASSQVGVGGSPLHF.

On this clonotype itself: It may be a read error: a sequence one base away is much more abundant. This rearrangement joins TRBV29-1 to TRBJ2-3; D not resolved. The germline CDR1 and CDR2 sequences are SQVTM and ANQGSEA. The CDR3 runs to 14 residues. Trimming pared 4 bases from V and 4 bases from J, leaving 15 bases between. The CDR3 bases are TGCAGCGTTGGAGATCACGAGCACCCAGATACGCAGTATTTT. This codes for CSVGDHEHPDTQYF.

This clonotype was recorded many times. V is TRBV27 and J is TRBJ1-6; D not certain. CDR1 MNHEY and CDR2 SMNVEV come from the germline V gene (reference sequence). The CDR3 loop spans 13 amino acids. Trimming took off 2 bases at V and 10 bases at J, with 9 bases between the two ends. In DNA form, the CDR3 reads TGTGCCAGCAGTTTAATGGCATACTCACCCCTCCACTTT. Encoded protein: CASSLMAYSPLHF.

The table lists this clonotype with a few counts. The chain links TRBV5-4 to TRBJ2-7; 7 bases map to TRBD2. The CDR3 covers 14 residues. Per the germline V gene, CDR1 is SGHNT and CDR2 is YYREEE (reference sequence). The V and J ends lost 6 bases and 0 bases, in that order; junction bases with no gene match: 6. This CDR3 reads CASTGGSGSYEQYF. The CDR3 nucleotides are TGTGCCAGCACCGGGGGGAGCGGCTCCTACGAGCAGTACTTC.

This clonotype was found a few times. The chain recombines TRBV21-1 with TRBJ2-7; the table assigns TRBD1, which was not confirmed against the DNA. TRBV21-1 counts as a pseudogene. This CDR3 is 15 amino acids long. The DNA for the CDR3 is TGTGCCAGCAGCAAAGGAGGGACAGGGTCCTACGAGCAGTACTTC. Translating gives CASSKGGTGSYEQYF.

This clonotype has only a few counts. The V and J genes are TRBV6-2 or TRBV6-3 and TRBJ1-5; D remains unclear. Trimming shortened V by 4 bases and J by 0 bases, and 19 bases separated the two germline ends. CDR1 is MNHEY, CDR2 SVGEGT, per germline. The CDR3 extends over 18 amino acids. The CDR3 region is CASSSISQMGYSNQPQHF. The CDR3 bases are TGTGCCAGCAGTTCAATTTCTCAAATGGGATATAGCAATCAGCCCCAGCATTTT.

This clonotype was recorded at least ten times. The chain has TRBV7-6 and TRBJ1-4; 7 nucleotides agree with TRBD1. Germline CDR1 reads SGHVS; CDR2 reads FNYEAQ. CDR3 length: 15 residues. The junction had 10 bases not matched to a gene; V was cut back by 6 bases and J by 6 bases. CDR3 residues: CASSPMDRSDEKLFF. The CDR3 DNA is TGTGCCAGCAGTCCAATGGACAGGTCCGATGAAAAACTGTTTTTT.

Turning to this clonotype: A read error may explain this, as a much larger clone is one base away. Because it lacks the conserved phenylalanine or tryptophan at the end, this CDR3 is likely a read error. The gene calls are TRBV24-1 and TRBJ2-3, with 10 bases lining up with TRBD2. After removal of 4 bases from V and 2 bases from J, the junction contained 11 bases not matched to a gene. Per germline, CDR1 KGHDR and CDR2 SFDVKD. The CDR3 contains 18 residues. The CDR3 protein is CATSDVAGTSENTDTQYL. The CDR3 DNA reads as TGTGCCACCAGTGACGTCGCCGGGACTAGCGAAAACACAGATACGCAGTATCTT.

The genes are TRBV30 and TRBJ2-5, with TRBD2 matching over 11 bases. V lost 4 bases, J lost 4 bases, and 8 bases stayed unmatched. This CDR3 region has 15 residues. Germline V gene sequence: CDR1 GTSNPN, CDR2 SVGIG (reference sequence). CDR3 loop: CAWTPLLAGGETQYF. CDR3 coding DNA: TGTGCCTGGACCCCGTTGCTAGCGGGAGGAGAGACCCAGTACTTC.

The chain recombines TRBV28 with TRBJ2-5, with TRBD2 matching over 8 bases. The J segment lost 2 bases and the V segment lost 5 bases, leaving 10 bases of the junction unmatched. CDR3 length: 16 amino acids. Germline CDR1 is MDHEN and CDR2 is SYDVKM. The chain's CDR3 is CASSQFGGAIQETQYF. CDR3 nucleotide sequence: TGTGCCAGCAGTCAGTTCGGGGGGGCCATACAAGAGACCCAGTACTTC.

This clonotype was detected once. A read error is possible here, since a much larger clone lies one base away. The chain links TRBV6-5 to TRBJ2-6, with a tentative D call TRBD2 (6 bases). Germline V gives CDR1 MNHEY, CDR2 SVGAGI. There are 19 residues in the CDR3. DNA of the CDR3: TGTGCCAGCAGTTACGGTGGGGGGTCGGAAGGGTTTGGGGCCATCGTCCTGACTTTC. As protein: CASSYGGGSEGFGAIVLTF.

The CDR3 DNA reads as TGTGCCAGCAGTTCGAGATTTGGGGGAGAGACCCAGTACTTC. Translated: CASSSRFGGETQYF. This chain uses TRBV27 with TRBJ2-5; D may correspond to TRBD1 or TRBD2 (5 bases each). The CDR3 has 14 residues. V was trimmed by 4 bases and J by 4 bases, leaving 13 bases between them. Germline lookup yields CDR1 MNHEY and CDR2 SMNVEV (reference sequence).

The V call is TRBV28, the J call TRBJ2-7; 9 bases are a match to TRBD1. The CDR3 totals 16 residues. Germline V lookup: CDR1 MDHEN, CDR2 SYDVKM. Losses at the gene ends were 0 bases for V and 6 bases for J; bases not matched to a gene: 9. CDR3: CASSLCPTGGEGEQYF. The DNA of the CDR3 is TGTGCCAGCAGTTTATGCCCCACAGGGGGCGAGGGCGAGCAGTACTTC.

As to this clonotype: Here the CDR3 omits its conserved ending phenylalanine or tryptophan, so a read error is the likely source. J is TRBJ2-7 and V is TRBV9; unclear D gene. Germline CDR1 and CDR2: SGDLS and YYNGEE. This CDR3 is 14 amino acids long. Trimming shortened V by 3 bases and J by 0 bases, and 10 bases separated the two germline ends. CDR3 residues: CASSADGSSYEQYS. The CDR3 region has the DNA TGTGCCAGCAGCGCCGACGGAAGCTCCTACGAGCAGTACTCC.

Notes on this clonotype: A read error is possible here, since a much larger clone lies one base away. The rearrangement uses TRBV6-1 and TRBJ1-1; D is unclear. The germline V gene encodes CDR1 MNHNS and CDR2 SASEGT. CDR3 length equals 14 residues. The CDR3 DNA is TGTGCCAGCAGTGAATTTAACCCAAACACTGGAGCTTTCTTT. Translating gives CASSEFNPNTGAFF.

Turning to this clonotype: A single base separates this from a much larger clone, so it may be a read error. The gene calls are TRBV4-1 and TRBJ1-2; 8 bases agree with TRBD1. In germline, CDR1 is MGHRA, CDR2 YSYEKL. This CDR3 is built from 15 residues. With 1 base clipped from V and 8 bases from J, the junction kept 9 bases outside the gene matches. CDR3 residues: CASSQAFAGGGGYTF. In DNA, the CDR3 is TGCGCCAGCAGCCAAGCTTTTGCAGGGGGCGGCGGCTACACCTTC.

The chain joins TRBV9 to TRBJ2-1, with D hard to call. The CDR3 has 16 residues. Looked up from germline, CDR1 is SGDLS and CDR2 is YYNGEE. V was shortened by 4 bases and J by 3 bases, with 17 bases between the two germline ends. The CDR3 here is CASSPLSMTSYNEQFF. DNA for the CDR3: TGTGCCAGCAGCCCCTTGTCAATGACCAGCTACAATGAGCAGTTCTTC.

In the case of this clonotype: A read error may explain this, as a much larger clone is one base away. The V gene is TRBV7-8, the J gene TRBJ2-7, with D perhaps TRBD1 or TRBD2 (5 bases each). The CDR3 sequence is 14 residues long. Germline CDR1 is SGHVS and CDR2 is FQNEAQ. V was shortened by 8 bases and J by 4 bases, with 18 bases between the two germline ends. The CDR3 protein is CASGPGTDEYEQYF. The CDR3 DNA is TGTGCCAGCGGCCCCGGGACGGACGAGTACGAGCAGTACTTC.